One sample yielded the 18 T cell receptor beta chains listed below, sequenced in a study of control samples from healthy donors and cancer patients. Produced via immunoSEQ multiplex PCR; TCRdb's table is partial and in-frame only. Its table records approximately 190,000 clones. The specimen sequenced was blood. Every receptor here comes from a woman in her thirties in good health.

The chain employs TRBV5-1 and TRBJ2-1; TRBD2 matches 10 bases. The CDR3 is 19 residues long. Germline V gene lookup returns CDR1 SGHRS and CDR2 YFSETQ. V shed 6 bases, J shed 6 bases, and the junction held 21 bases outside the gene matches. The DNA for the CDR3 is TGCGCCAGCACCATGCCTACTAGCGGGGCCCTTGGAGGAGCCAATGAGCAGTTCTTC. Its protein is CASTMPTSGALGGANEQFF.

This chain joins TRBV9 and TRBJ1-4; 7 nucleotides line up with TRBD1. The CDR3 covers 16 residues. The germline V gene encodes CDR1 SGDLS and CDR2 YYNGEE. The V and J ends lost 3 bases and 8 bases, in that order; junction bases with no gene match: 13. The chain's CDR3 is CASSARQGSIAEKLFF. The CDR3 nucleotides read TGTGCCAGCAGCGCCCGACAGGGATCAATTGCGGAAAAACTGTTTTTT.

The V and J genes are TRBV3-1 (or the pseudogene TRBV3-2) and TRBJ1-6; D call uncertain. V was trimmed by 0 bases and J by 7 bases, leaving 10 bases between them. The CDR3 contains 15 residues. Germline loops: CDR1 LGHDT, CDR2 YNNKEL (reference sequence). CDR3 loop: CASSQDYSSNSPLHF. For the CDR3, the DNA is TGTGCCAGCAGCCAAGATTACAGCTCGAATTCACCCCTCCACTTT.

This CDR3 reads CASGGDFPPDTQYF. The CDR3 DNA sequence: TGTGCCAGCGGCGGGGACTTTCCCCCAGATACGCAGTATTTT. This sequence joins TRBV5-4 and TRBJ2-3, with D maybe TRBD2 (6 bases). In germline, CDR1 is SGHNT, CDR2 YYREEE (reference sequence). The CDR3 consists of 14 residues. V was pared by 7 bases and J by 4 bases, with 16 bases between.

J is TRBJ1-1 and V is TRBV7-9, with a weak D call TRBD1 (6 bases). The CDR3 sequence is 15 residues long. Per germline, CDR1 SEHNR and CDR2 FQNEAQ (reference sequence). V lost 3 bases and J 5 bases, leaving 16 bases between the germline ends. For the CDR3, the DNA is TGTGCCAGCAGCTTCGGGGGCAGAGGTCGTACTGAAGCTTTCTTT. Translated, it gives CASSFGGRGRTEAFF.

V usage is TRBV7-2 and J usage is TRBJ1-1; D perhaps matches TRBD1 (5 bases). The germline V gene has CDR1 SGHTA and CDR2 FQGNSA. The CDR3 contains 13 residues. Trimming took 5 bases from V and 11 from J, leaving 18 bases between them. CDR3 DNA sequence: TGTGCCAGCAGCGAAGGGGTATCTCGGAGGGCTTTCTTT. It codes for CASSEGVSRRAFF.

The chain is built from TRBV5-6 and TRBJ1-2; 7 bases are a match to TRBD1. The CDR3 length is 15 residues. The germline gives CDR1 SGHDT, CDR2 YYEEEE. Germline trimming cut 4 bases from V and 6 bases from J; bases unmatched to any gene: 12. DNA of the CDR3: TGTGCCAGCAGCGACCTGACAGGGTTGGGCCATGGCTACACCTTC. Amino acids: CASSDLTGLGHGYTF.

The chain joins TRBV5-1 to TRBJ2-7, with 7 bases that match TRBD1. The CDR3 totals 16 residues. CDR1 and CDR2 (germline): SGHRS, YFSETQ. Losses at the gene ends were 4 bases for V and 0 bases for J; bases not matched to a gene: 10. The DNA for the CDR3 is TGCGCCAGCAGCCCGGTAAGGGACAGTAGCTCCTACGAGCAGTACTTC. Amino acid sequence: CASSPVRDSSSYEQYF.

CDR3 sequence reads: CASSFRNEQFF. The CDR3, as DNA: TGTGCCAGCAGCTTTCGGAATGAGCAGTTCTTC. The rearrangement joins TRBV7-9 to TRBJ2-1; D unresolved. V was clipped by 3 bases and J by 7 bases, with 4 bases between them. The CDR3 is made up of 11 amino acids. CDR1 is SEHNR and CDR2 is FQNEAQ in the germline V gene (reference sequence). The variable domain in full, with the rest retrieved from reference TRBV7-9 and TRBJ2-1, is DTGVSQNPRHKITKRGQNVTFRCDPISEHNRLYWYRQTLGQGPEFLTYFQNEAQLEKSRLLSDRFSAERPKGSFSTLEIQRTEQGDSAMYLCASSFRNEQFFGPGTRLTVL.

The gene calls are TRBV5-6 and TRBJ2-2; D is ambiguous. With 1 base removed from V and 5 bases from J, the gap between germline ends came to 6 bases. This CDR3 has 13 residues. Germline V lookup: CDR1 SGHDT, CDR2 YYEEEE. The CDR3 DNA reads TGTGCCAGCAGCTTGCGACCGACCGGGGAGCTGTTTTTT. This sequence encodes CASSLRPTGELFF.

V usage is TRBV6-5 and J usage is TRBJ1-3; D call uncertain. This CDR3 is built from 15 residues. Germline-derived CDR1 and CDR2 are MNHEY and SVGAGI. Deletions cut 0 bases from V and 0 bases from J, with 6 bases between. The CDR3 nucleotides read TGTGCCAGCAGTTACTCACAGAGCTCTGGAAACACCATATATTTT. It encodes CASSYSQSSGNTIYF.

The V gene is TRBV2, the J gene TRBJ1-5; no reliable D call. Trimming pared 1 base from V and 5 bases from J, leaving 9 bases between. CDR3 length: 14 residues. The germline gives CDR1 SNHLY, CDR2 FYNNEI. CDR3 DNA sequence: TGTGCCAGCAGTGAAGTTATGGGGTATCAGCCCCAGCATTTT. Its translation: CASSEVMGYQPQHF.

V usage is TRBV5-1 and J usage is TRBJ2-5, with D possibly being TRBD2 (6 bases). The CDR3 has 15 residues. Trimming removed 1 base at V and 0 bases at J, with 10 bases between. Per germline, CDR1 SGHRS and CDR2 YFSETQ. The CDR3 DNA is TGCGCCAGCAGCTTGTATGCGGGAAACCAAGAGACCCAGTACTTC. The encoded protein is CASSLYAGNQETQYF.

The rearrangement joins TRBV19 to TRBJ2-1, with 9 bases matching TRBD2. The CDR3 is 12 residues long. CDR1 is LNHDA and CDR2 is SQIVND in the germline V gene (reference sequence). Germline trimming cut 3 bases from V and 10 bases from J; bases unmatched to any gene: 1. The CDR3 nucleotides are TGTGCCAGTAGTATCGGACTAGCGGAGCAGTTCTTC. It specifies CASSIGLAEQFF.

This chain links TRBV7-2 with TRBJ2-2; 9 bases fit TRBD2. This CDR3 comprises 15 residues. The V gene end was trimmed by 1 base and the J gene end by 8 bases; junction bases not matched to a gene: 5. CDR1 is SGHTA, CDR2 FQGNSA, per germline. The CDR3: CASSLGGGVTGELFF. In DNA form, the CDR3 reads TGTGCCAGCAGCTTAGGCGGGGGGGTAACTGGGGAGCTGTTTTTT.

The chain is built from TRBV19 and TRBJ2-7; TRBD2 agrees at 15 bases. The CDR3 is 14 residues long. The germline V gene has CDR1 LNHDA and CDR2 SQIVND (reference sequence). V gave up 6 bases and J gave up 6 bases; unmatched junction bases: 3. The DNA for the CDR3 is TGTGCCAGTAGCATGGGACTAGCGGGGGGCGAGCAGTACTTC. The encoded protein is CASSMGLAGGEQYF.

The chain combines TRBV14 with TRBJ1-2; TRBD1 aligns across 8 bases. The CDR3 runs to 14 residues. Germline CDR1 is SGHDN and CDR2 is FVKESK. With 4 bases clipped from V and 4 bases from J, the junction kept 5 bases outside the gene matches. The CDR3 DNA is TGTGCCAGCAGCCGCCGACAGGGGAGCTATGGCTACACCTTC. This codes for CASSRRQGSYGYTF. Full variable domain (outside the CDR3, taken from reference TRBV14 and TRBJ1-2): EAGVTQFPSHSVIEKGQTVTLRCDPISGHDNLYWYRRVMGKEIKFLLHFVKESKQDESGMPNNRFLAERTGGTYSTLKVQPAELEDSGVYFCASSRRQGSYGYTFGSGTRLTVV.

The chain has TRBV25-1 and TRBJ2-3; tentatively, D is TRBD1 (5 bases). The germline V and J ends were trimmed by 5 bases and 5 bases, with 17 bases remaining between them. Germline CDR1 is MGHDK and CDR2 is SYGVNS. The CDR3 has 15 residues. CDR3 in amino acids: CASSSWGRGGDTQYF. As DNA, the CDR3 is TGTGCCAGCAGTTCCTGGGGTAGGGGCGGAGATACGCAGTATTTT.